The TCR beta chain under discussion was sequenced for a study of neurological immune-mediated disorders. Germline-derived CDR1 and CDR2 are MNHEY and SMNVEV (reference sequence). The CDR3 consists of 14 residues. The V end was cut by 5 bases, the J end by 5 bases, with 15 bases between. There are a few counts of this clonotype. The study built unsorted libraries from 2 million PBMCs kept at -80 C. TCRdb re-analysed the 5' RACE reads in MiXCR, keeping a single row per CDR3 protein. The table shows approximately 37,000 distinct CDR3 sequences, with 3.8% occurring only once. The chain uses TRBV27 and TRBJ1-2; D gene ambiguous. The sequence was obtained from a man younger than 40 with multiple sclerosis. The sample comprised PBMCs. The CDR3 loop reads CASSLRTDSYGYTF. Written as DNA, the CDR3 is TGTGCCAGCAGTCTGAGGACTGATTCGTATGGCTACACCTTC.